The 13 T cell receptor beta chains presented below share a single source sample, sequenced in a study of early T cells in non-severe SARS-CoV-2 infection (dated by TCRdb to the early 2020s). Library method: 5' RACE. TCRdb shows the sequencer as NextSeq 500. The public reads were reprocessed in TCRdb via fastp at Q25 and MiXCR, keeping in-frame beta chains. For every CDR3 protein sequence, its rows merge into one entry that carries the most common genes and DNA. Here the sample has some 48,000 distinct CDR3 sequences; approximately 9.8% occur a single time. The top ten hold about 8.5% of the sample. Specimen: whole blood. The origin of the receptors is an adult who was a healthcare worker with PCR-confirmed SARS-CoV-2 infection or an uninfected control (not recorded which).

This rearrangement joins TRBV10-3 to TRBJ2-3; TRBD1 agrees at 7 bases. Germline V CDR1 and CDR2: ENHRY, SYGVKD. The CDR3 spans 12 residues. The trim removed 7 bases at V and 5 bases at J, leaving 3 bases unmatched. The CDR3 spells CAINNRGDTQYF. CDR3 in DNA: TGTGCCATCAATAACAGGGGAGATACGCAGTATTTT.

This rearrangement joins TRBV13 to TRBJ2-7; no clear D gene. This CDR3 spans 14 amino acids. Trimming took off 5 bases at V and 0 bases at J, with 11 bases between the two ends. Per germline, CDR1 PRHDT and CDR2 FYEKMQ (reference sequence). The CDR3 spells CASSKSGISYEQYF. For the CDR3, the DNA is TGTGCCAGCAGCAAATCAGGTATCTCCTACGAGCAGTACTTC.

This clonotype has ten or more counts. The rearrangement joins TRBV6-5 to TRBJ2-1; possibly TRBD1 for D (6 bases). The germline V gene has CDR1 MNHEY and CDR2 SVGAGI. Trimming cost V 6 bases and J 10 bases, with 19 bases left between them. The CDR3 covers 14 residues. This CDR3 reads CASRPGTLVREQFF. As DNA, the CDR3 is TGTGCCAGCAGACCCGGGACATTGGTTAGAGAGCAGTTCTTC.

This clonotype appeared a few times. The chain employs TRBV11-1 and TRBJ2-1; the D gene could be TRBD1 or TRBD2 (5 bases each). This CDR3 comprises 16 residues. V lost 3 bases to trimming and J lost 5 bases, with 17 bases between them. From germline, CDR1 is SGHAT and CDR2 FQDESV (reference sequence). The CDR3 region is CASSFNPGRTNNEQFF. DNA of the CDR3: TGTGCCAGCAGCTTTAACCCGGGACGGACGAACAATGAGCAGTTCTTC. The whole variable domain, remainder taken from reference TRBV11-1 and TRBJ2-1, is EAEVAQSPRYKITEKSQAVAFWCDPISGHATLYWYRQILGQGPELLVQFQDESVVDDSQLPKDRFSAERLKGVDSTLKIQPAELGDSAMYLCASSFNPGRTNNEQFFGPGTRLTVL.

This clonotype appeared many times. Written as DNA, the CDR3 is TGTGCCAGCAGTGAACAGGGCGCGAATCAGCCCCAGCATTTT. It codes for CASSEQGANQPQHF. The chain links TRBV6-1 to TRBJ1-5, with TRBD1 as a possible D gene (5 bases). There are 14 residues in the CDR3. In germline, CDR1 is MNHNS, CDR2 SASEGT. Trimming removed 2 bases from V and 4 bases from J, with 9 bases in between.

The chain joins TRBV5-1 to TRBJ2-4; possibly TRBD1 for D (5 bases). This CDR3 is built from 15 residues. Germline V gene lookup returns CDR1 SGHRS and CDR2 YFSETQ. V dropped 4 bases and J dropped 4 bases, with 15 bases sitting between them. The CDR3 nucleotides are TGCGCCAGCAGCCCTCGAACAGGAGATAAAAACATTCAGTACTTC. Translated, it gives CASSPRTGDKNIQYF.

A word on this clonotype: A read error is possible here, since a much larger clone lies one base away. V usage is TRBV28 and J usage is TRBJ1-2; TRBD1 might be the D (5 bases). In germline, CDR1 is MDHEN, CDR2 SYDVKM. There are 14 residues in the CDR3. Here the CDR3 reads CTSTQTPRGYGYTF. DNA for the CDR3: TGTACCAGCACCCAGACTCCAAGGGGCTATGGCTACACCTTC.

This chain uses TRBV10-3 with TRBJ1-2, with D maybe TRBD1 (5 bases). CDR3 length: 13 amino acids. Germline assignment: CDR1 ENHRY and CDR2 SYGVKD. V shed 3 bases and J shed 8 bases, with 13 bases lying between them. The CDR3 sequence: CAISERGAEGYTF. The CDR3, as DNA: TGTGCCATCAGTGAAAGGGGCGCCGAGGGCTACACCTTC.

The rearrangement links TRBV7-9 to TRBJ2-2; TRBD1 might be the D (6 bases). The CDR3 consists of 21 residues. Germline V gene data show CDR1 as SEHNR and CDR2 as FQNEAQ (reference sequence). V dropped 3 bases and J dropped 2 bases, with 28 bases sitting between them. CDR3 residues: CASSFLSGVSRGNVNTGELFF. CDR3 coding DNA: TGTGCCAGCAGCTTCCTCTCTGGAGTAAGCAGGGGAAATGTTAACACCGGGGAGCTGTTTTTT.

Only a few counts were recorded for this clonotype. The V call is TRBV7-9, the J call TRBJ2-1, with 7 positions matching TRBD2. V dropped 6 bases and J dropped 9; count of bases not matched to a gene: 5. The CDR3 consists of 12 residues. Germline assignment: CDR1 SEHNR and CDR2 FQNEAQ (reference sequence). The CDR3 coding sequence is TGTGCCAGCAGGCCCACTAGCGCTGAGCAGTTCTTC. Amino acid sequence: CASRPTSAEQFF.

This clonotype has more than one count but fewer than ten. This chain links TRBV29-1 with TRBJ2-3, with D maybe TRBD2 (6 bases). V dropped 5 bases and J dropped 4 bases, with 16 bases sitting between them. The CDR3 is 14 residues long. Germline-derived CDR1 and CDR2 are SQVTM and ANQGSEA. In DNA form, the CDR3 reads TGCAGCGTTTTCCCGGGGGTAGAGGCAGATACGCAGTATTTT. Protein product: CSVFPGVEADTQYF.

Only a few counts were recorded for this clonotype. The chain links TRBV7-2 to TRBJ2-1; TRBD2 might be the D (5 bases). The V end lost 2 bases, the J end lost 6 bases, and 14 bases lay between the germline ends. CDR1 and CDR2 (germline): SGHTA, FQGNSA. This CDR3 comprises 15 residues. CDR3 DNA: TGTGCCAGCAGCTTAAACGGGAATGGGTTCAATGAGCAGTTCTTC. It specifies CASSLNGNGFNEQFF.

This clonotype came up many times. This rearrangement joins TRBV29-1 to TRBJ1-2; TRBD1 is a possible D gene (5 bases). This CDR3 spans 14 amino acids. Trimming pared 6 bases from V and 3 bases from J, leaving 17 bases between. CDR1 SQVTM and CDR2 ANQGSEA come from the germline V gene. The CDR3 loop is CSVAMTGTDYGYTF. CDR3 DNA sequence: TGCAGCGTCGCCATGACGGGGACGGACTATGGCTACACCTTC.